These 16 T cell receptor beta chains came from one sample sequenced in a study of PD-1 blockade in classical Hodgkin lymphoma. Measured with immunoSEQ multiplex PCR; TCRdb has only the in-frame clones, and not every one. The sample lists approximately 22,000 clones; 80% were seen once. Time point meaning: cycle 4 day 1 (C4D1), after 6 weeks of nivolumab. Relapses following autologous stem cell transplantation were seen in all patients, with brentuximab vedotin exposure varying. The source material was peripheral blood mononuclear cells (PBMCs), sampled before the fourth cycle of nivolumab. The receptors were gathered from a human donor with classical Hodgkin lymphoma.

CDR3 amino acids: CASSLGTGRGQPQHF. Written as DNA, the CDR3 is TGTGCCAGCTCACTCGGGACAGGGAGAGGTCAGCCCCAGCATTTT. This chain links TRBV18 with TRBJ1-5; the match to TRBD1 covers 9 bases. The CDR3 consists of 15 residues. The germline V gene encodes CDR1 KGHSH and CDR2 LQKENI. V lost 4 bases to trimming and J lost 6 bases; unmatched junction nucleotides: 7.

This clone was seen a handful of times. The V gene is TRBV15, the J gene TRBJ1-4; the D gene is possibly TRBD1 (6 bases). V was cut by 0 bases and J by 9 bases, with 20 bases left in between. The CDR3 loop spans 17 amino acids. Per the germline V gene, CDR1 is LNHNV and CDR2 is YYDKDF (reference sequence). Here the CDR3 DNA reads TGTGCCACCAGCAGAGATCACCGAGCGGGGGCGAATCAAAAACTGTTTTTT. It yields the protein CATSRDHRAGANQKLFF. The entire variable domain, with the rest obtained from reference TRBV15 and TRBJ1-4, is as follows: DAMVIQNPRYQVTQFGKPVTLSCSQTLNHNVMYWYQQKSSQAPKLLFHYYDKDFNNEADTPDNFQSRRPNTSFCFLDIRSPGLGDTAMYLCATSRDHRAGANQKLFFGSGTQLSVL.

This clone has more than one count but fewer than ten. The genes are TRBV6-5 and TRBJ1-5; D unresolved. Germline V gives CDR1 MNHEY, CDR2 SVGAGI. The CDR3 extends over 16 amino acids. V was cut by 2 bases and J by 0 bases, with 11 bases left in between. The CDR3 sequence is CASSYHKPPSNQPQHF. As DNA, the CDR3 is TGTGCCAGCAGTTACCACAAACCCCCTAGCAATCAGCCCCAGCATTTT.

CDR3 sequence reads: CASSPDRAGNTIYF. CDR3 bases: TGTGCCAGTAGTCCCGACAGGGCTGGAAACACCATATATTTT. The rearrangement links TRBV19 to TRBJ1-3, with TRBD1 matching over 7 bases. CDR3 length equals 14 residues. Germline V gives CDR1 LNHDA, CDR2 SQIVND (reference sequence). The ends lost 5 bases at V and 2 bases at J; junction bases unmatched: 3.

V is TRBV5-1 and J is TRBJ1-6; possible D gene TRBD1, 6 bases. Between the trimmed V and J ends, which lost 0 bases and 7 bases, there was a span of 14 bases. Germline CDR1 SGHRS, CDR2 YFSETQ. This CDR3 spans 16 amino acids. The CDR3 DNA reads as TGCGCCAGCAGCTTGGTCCCACAGGGTGGGAATTCACCCCTCCACTTT. This gives the protein CASSLVPQGGNSPLHF.

The V gene is TRBV9, the J gene TRBJ1-3; the D gene is possibly TRBD1 (5 bases). Germline values: CDR1 SGDLS, CDR2 YYNGEE. V was shortened by 4 bases and J by 14 bases, with 13 bases between the two germline ends. The CDR3 consists of 11 residues. The CDR3: CASSPLRGLYF. CDR3 DNA: TGTGCCAGCAGCCCCCTGAGGGGCCTATATTTT.

This chain joins TRBV18 and TRBJ1-5; maybe TRBD1 (5 bases). CDR3 length equals 15 residues. V was cut by 3 bases and J by 6 bases, with 15 bases left in between. Germline CDR1 and CDR2: KGHSH and LQKENI. The CDR3 DNA follows: TGTGCCAGCTCACCGGATCGCAGGGAGGGTCAGCCCCAGCATTTT. Amino acids: CASSPDRREGQPQHF.

This rearrangement joins TRBV7-2 to TRBJ2-7; possibly TRBD1 for D (5 bases). From germline, CDR1 is SGHTA and CDR2 FQGNSA. Trimming shortened V by 1 base and J by 1 base, and 11 bases separated the two germline ends. CDR3 length: 15 residues. CDR3 protein: CASSLGGHYSYEQYF. CDR3 DNA: TGTGCCAGCAGCTTAGGCGGACATTATTCCTACGAGCAGTACTTC.

This sequence joins TRBV15 and TRBJ1-2; D gene ambiguous. CDR3 length: 14 amino acids. With 0 bases removed from V and 5 bases from J, the gap between germline ends came to 10 bases. Per germline, CDR1 LNHNV and CDR2 YYDKDF (reference sequence). The CDR3 region has the DNA TGTGCCACCAGCAGAGATGAGGCAGCTTATGGCTACACCTTC. Protein product: CATSRDEAAYGYTF.

Only one count was recorded for this clone. The genes are TRBV30 and TRBJ1-2; 8 bases align to TRBD1. The CDR3 is 13 amino acids. CDR1 and CDR2 (germline): GTSNPN, SVGIG (reference sequence). V lost 3 bases to trimming and J lost 7 bases; unmatched junction nucleotides: 7. The CDR3 DNA reads as TGTGCCTGGAGCCGACAGGGGTTGATTGGCTACACCTTC. It yields the protein CAWSRQGLIGYTF.

In this sample, this clone turned up once. The CDR3 is CASPSLRGLNTGELFF. The DNA of the CDR3 is TGTGCCAGCCCCTCTTTGAGAGGGCTGAACACCGGGGAGCTGTTTTTT. The chain combines TRBV6-7 with TRBJ2-2, with D possibly being TRBD2 (5 bases). TRBV6-7 is an ORF, with its function uncertain. Trimming took 8 bases from V and 1 from J, leaving 17 bases between them. The CDR3 spans 16 residues.

The chain couples TRBV6-4 to TRBJ2-3; 11 bases line up with TRBD2. Germline CDR1 is MRHNA and CDR2 is SNTAGT. After removal of 3 bases from V and 5 bases from J, the junction contained 1 base not matched to a gene. CDR3 size: 14 residues. Here the CDR3 DNA reads TGTGCCAGCAGTGATGGACTAGCGGGAGATACGCAGTATTTT. Translated, it gives CASSDGLAGDTQYF.

The rearrangement links TRBV11-1 to TRBJ1-1; D is unclear. Germline V lookup: CDR1 SGHAT, CDR2 FQDESV (reference sequence). V lost 3 bases, J lost 4 bases, and 9 bases lay in between. The CDR3 totals 13 residues. CDR3 coding DNA: TGTGCCAGCAGCTTGGTCGGGCCCACTGAAGCTTTCTTT. It yields the protein CASSLVGPTEAFF.

J is TRBJ1-2 and V is TRBV27; D may be TRBD1 (6 bases). Trimming cost V 4 bases and J 2 bases, with 20 bases left between them. Per germline, CDR1 MNHEY and CDR2 SMNVEV (reference sequence). There are 17 residues in the CDR3. CDR3 sequence reads: CASSSSFPGRGNYGYTF. The CDR3 DNA reads as TGTGCCAGCAGTTCCTCATTCCCCGGGAGGGGGAACTATGGCTACACCTTC.

The CDR3 protein is CASSLAGQTEAFF. CDR3 nucleotides: TGTGCCAGCAGCTTAGCAGGACAGACTGAAGCTTTCTTT. The chain employs TRBV7-9 and TRBJ1-1, with D perhaps TRBD1 (6 bases). Trimming took 0 bases from V and 5 from J, leaving 7 bases between them. The CDR3 length is 13 residues. Germline-derived CDR1 and CDR2 are SEHNR and FQNEAQ (reference sequence). Full variable domain (remainder filled in from reference TRBV7-9 and TRBJ1-1): DTGVSQNPRHKITKRGQNVTFRCDPISEHNRLYWYRQTLGQGPEFLTYFQNEAQLEKSRLLSDRFSAERPKGSFSTLEIQRTEQGDSAMYLCASSLAGQTEAFFGQGTRLTVV.

This chain joins TRBV5-4 and TRBJ2-7; 11 nucleotides match TRBD2. After removal of 4 bases from V and 2 bases from J, the junction contained 5 bases not matched to a gene. Germline-derived CDR1 and CDR2 are SGHNT and YYREEE (reference sequence). The CDR3 spans 15 residues. The DNA of the CDR3 is TGTGCCAGCAGCCATGGACTAGCGGGTCCCTACGAGCAGTACTTC. As protein: CASSHGLAGPYEQYF. Filled out from reference TRBV5-4 and TRBJ2-7, the complete variable domain reads ETGVTQSPTHLIKTRGQQVTLRCSSQSGHNTVSWYQQALGQGPQFIFQYYREEENGRGNFPPRFSGLQFPNYSSELNVNALELDDSALYLCASSHGLAGPYEQYFGPGTRLTVT.